Following are 22 T cell receptor beta chains from one sample sequenced in a study of shared clonotypes between healthy human individuals (TCRdb year 2020). To prepare the library, the immunoSEQ multiplex PCR assay was applied. The immuneACCESS repertoire file appears here via TCRdb, limited to in-frame rearrangements. These files lack a portion of the clones; in checked studies, under half of the deficit traces to unresolved V genes, and the cause of the others is not known. This sample lists 980,000 or so clones; approximately 76% were detected once. The ten largest clones capture over 1.3% of the sample. Sequencing used memory CD4+ T cells sorted from blood. The sample's cell subset or site label is to be understood as: CD45RA-negative fraction. The source of these receptors is a man aged 18 to 30 in good health.

In the case of this clone: The same CDR3 can be traced to other DNA sequences in this sample. The V call is TRBV5-6, the J call TRBJ2-2; possible D gene TRBD1, 5 bases. V was shortened by 2 bases and J by 3 bases, with 5 bases between the two germline ends. CDR1 is SGHDT and CDR2 is YYEEEE in the germline V gene. CDR3 length: 13 residues. CDR3 amino acids: CASSLQDTGELFF. The CDR3 DNA sequence: TGTGCCAGCAGCTTACAGGACACCGGGGAGCTGTTTTTT.

The chain combines TRBV23-1 with TRBJ1-2, with a tentative D call TRBD1 (5 bases). TRBV23-1 is annotated as an ORF whose role is uncertain. V lost 9 bases to trimming and J lost 5 bases, with 40 bases between them. The CDR3 covers 21 residues. The CDR3 nucleotides are TGCGCCAGAGGTCTATGGGGCGTAGTAACATTGTGGGGCCCCTTCCGTTATGGCTACACCTTC. Translating it yields CARGLWGVVTLWGPFRYGYTF.

This clone showed up just a few times. V usage is TRBV5-1 and J usage is TRBJ2-7; D is uncertain. This CDR3 has 13 residues. Trimming shortened V by 0 bases and J by 5 bases, and 9 bases separated the two germline ends. Germline lookup yields CDR1 SGHRS and CDR2 YFSETQ. CDR3 sequence: CASSLELIHEQYF. The DNA of the CDR3 is TGCGCCAGCAGCTTGGAGCTTATCCACGAGCAGTACTTC.

This clone was seen just once. The chain combines TRBV5-6 with TRBJ2-7; possibly TRBD1 for D (6 bases). V lost 2 bases to trimming and J lost 1 base, with 13 bases between them. The length of the CDR3 is 15 residues. The germline CDR1 and CDR2 sequences are SGHDT and YYEEEE. CDR3 sequence reads: CASSFIGTPSYEQYF. The CDR3 DNA reads TGTGCCAGCAGCTTCATCGGGACACCTTCCTACGAGCAGTACTTC.

The V and J genes are TRBV5-1 and TRBJ2-1; 10 nucleotides agree with TRBD2. CDR3 size: 16 residues. The germline V gene encodes CDR1 SGHRS and CDR2 YFSETQ. V was clipped by 7 bases and J by 4 bases; unmatched bases: 11. In DNA, the CDR3 is TGCGCCAGCGCCCTCGAGGGAGCGGGGGGGTACAATGAGCAGTTCTTC. The encoded protein is CASALEGAGGYNEQFF.

The table lists this clone with a few counts. The chain has TRBV4-1 and TRBJ2-7; 8 nucleotides match TRBD1. The CDR3 spans 15 residues. Germline loops: CDR1 MGHRA, CDR2 YSYEKL. The junction had 6 bases not matched to a gene; V was cut back by 3 bases and J by 2 bases. The CDR3 sequence: CASSHVGTGPYEQYF. CDR3 DNA sequence: TGCGCCAGCAGCCATGTTGGGACAGGCCCCTACGAGCAGTACTTC.

This clone was observed once. J is TRBJ1-2 and V is TRBV6-5; TRBD1 aligns across 9 bases. With 8 bases clipped from V and 6 bases from J, the junction kept 7 bases outside the gene matches. Germline CDR1 reads MNHEY; CDR2 reads SVGAGI. This CDR3 has 13 residues. The CDR3 region is CASRRGTGNGYTF. As DNA, the CDR3 is TGTGCCAGCCGACGTGGGACAGGGAATGGCTACACCTTC.

V is TRBV6-6 and J is TRBJ1-2; TRBD1 is a possible D gene (6 bases). Trimming stripped 4 bases from V and 4 bases from J, with 19 bases between. The CDR3 has 16 residues. Per germline, CDR1 MNHNY and CDR2 SVGAGI (reference sequence). For the CDR3, the DNA is TGTGCCAGCAGTTTAGTCAGGGGCCCGATGTTCTATGGCTACACCTTC. Protein: CASSLVRGPMFYGYTF.

The V and J genes are TRBV29-1 and TRBJ2-3, with D uncertain. V shed 6 bases and J shed 0 bases, with 13 bases lying between them. Germline-derived CDR1 and CDR2 are SQVTM and ANQGSEA. The CDR3 extends over 14 amino acids. CDR3 loop: CSVAVSLSTDTQYF. The CDR3, as DNA: TGCAGCGTGGCGGTTTCTTTAAGCACAGATACGCAGTATTTT.

The chain has TRBV9 and TRBJ2-6; D remains unclear. Trimming removed 7 bases from V and 2 bases from J, with 7 bases in between. The CDR3 is 13 amino acids. CDR1 is SGDLS, CDR2 YYNGEE, per germline. CDR3 sequence: CASSEAGANVLTF. The CDR3, as DNA: TGTGCCAGCTCCGAAGCTGGGGCCAACGTCCTGACTTTC. The variable domain in full, completed from reference TRBV9 and TRBJ2-6, reads DSGVTQTPKHLITATGQRVTLRCSPRSGDLSVYWYQQSLDQGLQFLIQYYNGEERAKGNILERFSAQQFPDLHSELNLSSLELGDSALYFCASSEAGANVLTFGAGSRLTVL.

This clone was observed at least ten times. The chain's CDR3 is CASSQRKLTNEKLFF. CDR3 nucleotides: TGTGCCAGCAGCCAGAGGAAATTAACTAATGAAAAACTGTTTTTT. The genes are TRBV14 and TRBJ1-4; D remains ambiguous. There are 15 residues in the CDR3. V was pared by 3 bases and J by 1 base, with 9 bases between. Germline CDR1 SGHDN, CDR2 FVKESK.

This sequence joins TRBV10-3 and TRBJ2-7, with TRBD1 as a possible D gene (6 bases). The CDR3 contains 12 residues. Germline V gene data show CDR1 as ENHRY and CDR2 as SYGVKD. Trimming pared 4 bases from V and 7 bases from J, leaving 11 bases between. Written as DNA, the CDR3 is TGTGCCATCAGTGGAACAGGGCGGGAGCAGTACTTC. Its translation: CAISGTGREQYF.

The gene calls are TRBV15 and TRBJ2-7, with 7 bases that match TRBD1. The CDR3 totals 15 residues. After removal of 2 bases from V and 7 bases from J, the junction contained 11 bases not matched to a gene. The germline V gene has CDR1 LNHNV and CDR2 YYDKDF (reference sequence). The CDR3 spells CATSRPHGQAWEQYF. In DNA, the CDR3 is TGTGCCACCAGCAGACCTCACGGACAGGCCTGGGAGCAGTACTTC.

In its sample, this clone was seen once. The V and J genes are TRBV5-1 and TRBJ2-3; tentative D call: TRBD1 (7 bases). The CDR3 totals 16 residues. V was trimmed by 4 bases and J by 5 bases, leaving 20 bases between them. Germline V gene data show CDR1 as SGHRS and CDR2 as YFSETQ. The CDR3 is CASSLQGWEVGDTQYF. CDR3 bases: TGCGCCAGCAGCCTACAGGGGTGGGAGGTTGGAGATACGCAGTATTTT.

V gene TRBV19 combines with J gene TRBJ2-7; tentative D call: TRBD2 (6 bases). The length of the CDR3 is 14 residues. V shed 6 bases and J shed 0 bases, with 12 bases lying between them. Per germline, CDR1 LNHDA and CDR2 SQIVND (reference sequence). The CDR3 protein is CASRSRGSSYEQYF. The CDR3 bases are TGTGCCAGTAGGAGTCGGGGGAGCTCCTACGAGCAGTACTTC.

The V and J genes are TRBV30 and TRBJ1-1; D perhaps matches TRBD1 (5 bases). V was clipped by 7 bases and J by 1 base, with 7 bases between them. Germline assignment: CDR1 GTSNPN and CDR2 SVGIG (reference sequence). The length of the CDR3 is 11 residues. CDR3 amino acids: CASQGNTEAFF. CDR3 coding DNA: TGTGCCTCCCAGGGGAACACTGAAGCTTTCTTT. Supplemented by reference TRBV30 and TRBJ1-1, the full variable domain reads SQTIHQWPATLVQPVGSPLSLECTVEGTSNPNLYWYRQAAGRGLQLLFYSVGIGQISSEVPQNLSASRPQDRQFILSSKKLLLSDSGFYLCASQGNTEAFFGQGTRLTVV.

The V gene is TRBV7-2, the J gene TRBJ2-3, with TRBD2 matching over 7 bases. Germline trimming cut 3 bases from V and 2 bases from J; bases unmatched to any gene: 8. Germline V gene data show CDR1 as SGHTA and CDR2 as FQGNSA. This CDR3 region has 16 residues. CDR3 in DNA: TGTGCCAGCAGCTTCAGCGGGGCCTTCAACACAGATACGCAGTATTTT. Translated: CASSFSGAFNTDTQYF.

The rearrangement uses TRBV29-1 and TRBJ2-5, with D hard to call. Germline assignment: CDR1 SQVTM and CDR2 ANQGSEA. CDR3 length: 11 amino acids. V lost 7 bases and J lost 11, with 17 bases in between. The CDR3 nucleotides are TGCAGCGCCGCGTCCAGAGAGAGGCAGTACTTC. Translated, it gives CSAASRERQYF.

The gene calls are TRBV6-1 and TRBJ2-1, with D unresolved. The V and J ends lost 7 bases and 0 bases respectively, with 10 bases between them. The CDR3 extends over 14 amino acids. CDR1 and CDR2 (germline): MNHNS, SASEGT. In DNA form, the CDR3 reads TGTGCCAGCAAAGGTTGGGGCTCCTACAATGAGCAGTTCTTC. It codes for CASKGWGSYNEQFF.

This clone was observed a single time. The chain is built from TRBV6-5 and TRBJ2-7; perhaps TRBD1 as D (5 bases). V shed 6 bases and J shed 2 bases, with 11 bases lying between them. Looked up from germline, CDR1 is MNHEY and CDR2 is SVGAGI. This CDR3 has 13 residues. In DNA, the CDR3 is TGTGCCAGCAGATCTAGGGGCGCCTACGAGCAGTACTTC. It yields the protein CASRSRGAYEQYF.

This clone was seen once. J is TRBJ1-4 and V is TRBV5-1; D unresolved. V lost 4 bases, J lost 5 bases, and 9 bases lay in between. In germline, CDR1 is SGHRS, CDR2 YFSETQ. This CDR3 comprises 13 residues. CDR3 DNA sequence: TGCGCCAGCAGCGACTGGGTGAATGAAAAACTGTTTTTT. It is translated as CASSDWVNEKLFF.

This clone was found a few times. The CDR3 spells CASSPLAGAQETQYF. CDR3 coding DNA: TGTGCCAGCAGCCCTCTCGCGGGGGCACAAGAGACCCAGTACTTC. The chain combines TRBV9 with TRBJ2-5, with D tentatively TRBD2 (7 bases). This CDR3 is built from 15 residues. Germline V gene sequence: CDR1 SGDLS, CDR2 YYNGEE. The V and J ends lost 4 bases and 2 bases respectively, with 15 bases between them. The full variable domain, its missing parts supplied by reference TRBV9 and TRBJ2-5, is DSGVTQTPKHLITATGQRVTLRCSPRSGDLSVYWYQQSLDQGLQFLIQYYNGEERAKGNILERFSAQQFPDLHSELNLSSLELGDSALYFCASSPLAGAQETQYFGPGTRLLVL.